Shown below are 11 T cell receptor beta chains from a single sample sequenced in a study of shared T cell receptors in the human thymus (TCRdb year 2021). The library was built by means of the immunoSEQ multiplex PCR assay. What TCRdb holds here is the immuneACCESS table cut down to in-frame rearrangements. Part of the clones is not present; checked against another copy, under half of the missing clones reflect an unresolved V gene, and the others are unexplained. The sample table holds 700,000 or so clones, of which approximately 83% were seen once. 0.0095% to 0.013% of the sample rests with the top ten. This sample also belongs to another study, concerning human thymus T cells.

Sequencing was carried out using thymocytes. These receptors were obtained from a girl under three years old with a congenital heart defect. Donor details come from another sample of the same person, matched by shared clones.

This sequence joins TRBV4-2 and TRBJ2-1; no definite D call. Trimming cost V 4 bases and J 5 bases, with 12 bases left between them. The CDR3 is made up of 14 amino acids. In germline, CDR1 is LGHNA, CDR2 YNFKEQ. CDR3 sequence: CASSLSAVNNEQFF. In nucleotides, the CDR3 is TGTGCCAGCAGCCTAAGCGCAGTTAACAATGAGCAGTTCTTC.

In this sample, this clone turned up once. The chain couples TRBV12-2 to TRBJ1-2; the tabulated D call, TRBD1, remains unverified against the DNA. TRBV12-2 is designated a pseudogene. The CDR3 sequence is 18 residues long. The CDR3 spells CASRNGLQGQARNYGYTF. The CDR3 region has the DNA TGTGCAAGTCGCAACGGGCTTCAGGGGCAGGCCCGTAACTATGGCTACACCTTC.

The chain is built from TRBV5-6 and TRBJ1-1, with a weak D call TRBD1 (5 bases). Between the trimmed V and J ends, which lost 0 bases and 0 bases, there was a span of 18 bases. The CDR3 extends over 18 amino acids. The germline CDR1 and CDR2 sequences are SGHDT and YYEEEE. The CDR3 DNA reads TGTGCCAGCAGCTTGGGGAAGCCCACAGGTTGGGTGAACACTGAAGCTTTCTTT. Translated: CASSLGKPTGWVNTEAFF. Full variable domain (outside the CDR3, taken from reference TRBV5-6 and TRBJ1-1): DAGVTQSPTHLIKTRGQQVTLRCSPKSGHDTVSWYQQALGQGPQFIFQYYEEEERQRGNFPDRFSGHQFPNYSSELNVNALLLGDSALYLCASSLGKPTGWVNTEAFFGQGTRLTVV.

The V gene is TRBV15, the J gene TRBJ1-1; no definite D call. From germline, CDR1 is LNHNV and CDR2 YYDKDF (reference sequence). Deletions cut 0 bases from V and 3 bases from J, with 8 bases between. This CDR3 region has 14 residues. The chain's CDR3 is CATSRDPPDTEAFF. The CDR3 nucleotides read TGTGCCACCAGCAGAGATCCCCCGGACACTGAAGCTTTCTTT.

The chain recombines TRBV7-2 with TRBJ1-2; no firm D call. The CDR3 has 16 residues. The V gene's germline CDR1 is SGHTA and CDR2 FQGNSA. V lost 0 bases, J lost 4 bases, and 15 bases lay in between. CDR3 coding DNA: TGTGCCAGCAGCTTAGCGCCGGGTTCCCCTCTCTATGGCTACACCTTC. Its translation is CASSLAPGSPLYGYTF.

The chain links TRBV5-5 to TRBJ1-2; the D gene is possibly TRBD1 (5 bases). Germline V gives CDR1 SGHKS, CDR2 YYEKEE (reference sequence). Trimming cost V 7 bases and J 6 bases, with 10 bases left between them. The CDR3 runs 11 residues. The CDR3 sequence: CASRGADGYTF. DNA of the CDR3: TGTGCCAGCCGCGGGGCTGATGGCTACACCTTC.

The J gene is TRBJ2-4, the V gene TRBV19; D might be TRBD1 (8 bases). Trimming pared 3 bases from V and 11 bases from J, leaving 14 bases between. Germline-derived CDR1 and CDR2 are LNHDA and SQIVND (reference sequence). The length of the CDR3 is 13 residues. CDR3 sequence (DNA): TGTGCCAGTAGTATGAACAGGGGGGGTTTTCAGTACTTC. It is translated as CASSMNRGGFQYF. Variable domain in full (rest from reference TRBV19 and TRBJ2-4): DGGITQSPKYLFRKEGQNVTLSCEQNLNHDAMYWYRQDPGQGLRLIYYSQIVNDFQKGDIAEGYSVSREKKESFPLTVTSAQKNPTAFYLCASSMNRGGFQYFGAGTRLSVL.

This clone appeared a single time. The CDR3 sequence is CASSLVGGLPLPQGFF. The DNA of the CDR3 is TGTGCCAGCAGCTTAGTCGGGGGTTTACCGCTCCCCCAAGGCTTCTTC. The chain uses TRBV7-2 and TRBJ2-1, with D tentatively TRBD2 (6 bases). CDR3 size: 16 residues. With 1 base removed from V and 16 bases from J, the gap between germline ends came to 26 bases. From germline, CDR1 is SGHTA and CDR2 FQGNSA.

On this clone: The identical CDR3 is also encoded by other nucleotide sequences in the sample. This sequence joins TRBV5-1 and TRBJ1-1; maybe TRBD1 (6 bases). Germline loops: CDR1 SGHRS, CDR2 YFSETQ. The ends were cut back, 0 bases at V and 3 bases at J, with 9 bases in the middle. This CDR3 has 14 amino acids. The CDR3 DNA is TGCGCCAGCAGCTTGGGGGGGCGCGACACTGAAGCTTTCTTT. Amino acid sequence: CASSLGGRDTEAFF.

This sequence joins TRBV28 and TRBJ1-1; 7 nucleotides agree with TRBD1. The germline CDR1 and CDR2 sequences are MDHEN and SYDVKM. V lost 6 bases and J lost 1; bases outside the gene matches: 11. The CDR3 loop spans 16 amino acids. The CDR3 is CASSYPTGFGNTEAFF. The CDR3 DNA is TGTGCCAGCAGCTACCCGACAGGGTTTGGGAACACTGAAGCTTTCTTT.

The chain has TRBV15 and TRBJ2-3; TRBD1 agrees at 8 bases. J was trimmed by 7 bases and V by 0 bases; bases with no gene match: 15. In germline, CDR1 is LNHNV, CDR2 YYDKDF (reference sequence). The CDR3 has 18 residues. The CDR3 loop reads CATSRDRVMWTGIHTQYF. Here the CDR3 DNA reads TGTGCCACCAGCAGAGATCGAGTCATGTGGACAGGGATTCATACGCAGTATTTT.